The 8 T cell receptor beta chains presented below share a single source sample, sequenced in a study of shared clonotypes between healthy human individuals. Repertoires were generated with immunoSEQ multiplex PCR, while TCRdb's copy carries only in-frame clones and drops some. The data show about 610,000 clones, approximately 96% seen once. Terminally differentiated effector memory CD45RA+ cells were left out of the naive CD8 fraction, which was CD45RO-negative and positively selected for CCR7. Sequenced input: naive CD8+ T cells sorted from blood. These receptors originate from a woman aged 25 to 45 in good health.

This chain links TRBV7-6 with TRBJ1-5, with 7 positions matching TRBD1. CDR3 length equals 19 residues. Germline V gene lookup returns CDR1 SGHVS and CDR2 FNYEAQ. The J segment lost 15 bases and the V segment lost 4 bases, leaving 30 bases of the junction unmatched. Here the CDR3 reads CASSWNPGQSIAPHPLPHF. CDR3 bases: TGTGCCAGCAGCTGGAACCCGGGACAGAGTATAGCTCCCCATCCCCTTCCGCATTTT.

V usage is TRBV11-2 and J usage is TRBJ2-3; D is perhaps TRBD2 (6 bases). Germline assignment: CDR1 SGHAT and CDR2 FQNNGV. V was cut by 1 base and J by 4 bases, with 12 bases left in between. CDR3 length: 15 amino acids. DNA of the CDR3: TGTGCCAGCAGCTTAGTGGGAGGAACCCCAGATACGCAGTATTTT. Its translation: CASSLVGGTPDTQYF.

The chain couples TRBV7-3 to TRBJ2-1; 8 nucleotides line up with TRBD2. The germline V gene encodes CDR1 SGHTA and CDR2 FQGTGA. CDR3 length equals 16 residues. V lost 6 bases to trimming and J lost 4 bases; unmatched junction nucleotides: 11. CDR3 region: CASSSTSSGHYNEQFF. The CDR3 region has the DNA TGTGCCAGCAGTTCGACTTCTAGCGGGCATTACAATGAGCAGTTCTTC. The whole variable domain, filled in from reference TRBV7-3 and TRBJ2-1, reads GAGVSQTPSNKVTEKGKYVELRCDPISGHTALYWYRQSLGQGPEFLIYFQGTGAADDSGLPNDRFFAVRPEGSVSTLKIQRTERGDSAVYLCASSSTSSGHYNEQFFGPGTRLTVL.

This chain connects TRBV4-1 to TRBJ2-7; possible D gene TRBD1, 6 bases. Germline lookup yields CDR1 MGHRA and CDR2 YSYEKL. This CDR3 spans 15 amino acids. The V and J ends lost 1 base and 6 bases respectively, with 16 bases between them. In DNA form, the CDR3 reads TGCGCCAGCAGCCAAGTTGGGGGCCCCATAGGCGAGCAGTACTTC. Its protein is CASSQVGGPIGEQYF.

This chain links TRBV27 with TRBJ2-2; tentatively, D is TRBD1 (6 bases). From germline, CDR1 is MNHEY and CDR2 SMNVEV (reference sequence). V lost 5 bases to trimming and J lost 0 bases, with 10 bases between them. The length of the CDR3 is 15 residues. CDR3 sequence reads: CASSPGTPNTGELFF. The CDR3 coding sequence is TGTGCCAGCAGTCCCGGGACACCGAACACCGGGGAGCTGTTTTTT.

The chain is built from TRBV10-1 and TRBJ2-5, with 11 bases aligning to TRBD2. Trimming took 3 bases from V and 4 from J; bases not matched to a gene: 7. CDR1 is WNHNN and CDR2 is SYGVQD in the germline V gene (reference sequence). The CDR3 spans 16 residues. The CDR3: CASSEGSSGRGETQYF. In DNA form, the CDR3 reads TGCGCCAGCAGTGAAGGGAGTAGCGGGAGGGGAGAGACCCAGTACTTC.

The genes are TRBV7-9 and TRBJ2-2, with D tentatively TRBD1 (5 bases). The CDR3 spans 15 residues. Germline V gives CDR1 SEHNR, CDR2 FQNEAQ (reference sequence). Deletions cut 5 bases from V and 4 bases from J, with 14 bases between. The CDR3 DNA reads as TGTGCCAGCAGCCAAGGGGCGCCGGGCACCGGGGAGCTGTTTTTT. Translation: CASSQGAPGTGELFF.

CDR3 coding DNA: TGTGCCAGCAGTGAACCTGGGACAGTCTATGGCTACACCTTC. Its protein is CASSEPGTVYGYTF. The chain has TRBV6-1 and TRBJ1-2; 7 nucleotides match TRBD1. Germline CDR1 is MNHNS and CDR2 is SASEGT. The CDR3 is made up of 14 amino acids. Trimming at V came to 2 bases and at J to 4 bases, leaving 4 bases not matched to a gene.